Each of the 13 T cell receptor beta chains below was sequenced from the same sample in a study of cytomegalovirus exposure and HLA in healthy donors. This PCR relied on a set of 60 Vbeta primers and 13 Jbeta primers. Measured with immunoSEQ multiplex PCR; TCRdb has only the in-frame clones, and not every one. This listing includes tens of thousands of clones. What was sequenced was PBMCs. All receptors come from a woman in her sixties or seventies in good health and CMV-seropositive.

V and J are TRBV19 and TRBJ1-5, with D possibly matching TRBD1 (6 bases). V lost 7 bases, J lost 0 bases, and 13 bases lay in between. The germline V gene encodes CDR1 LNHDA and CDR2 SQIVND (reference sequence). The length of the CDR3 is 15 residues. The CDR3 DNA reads TGTGCCAGTACCCACACAGGGAATAGCAATCAGCCCCAGCATTTT. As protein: CASTHTGNSNQPQHF.

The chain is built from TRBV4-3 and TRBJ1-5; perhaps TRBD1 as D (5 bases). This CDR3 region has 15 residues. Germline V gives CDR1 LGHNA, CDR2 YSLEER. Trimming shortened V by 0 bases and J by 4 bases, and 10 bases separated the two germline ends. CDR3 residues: CASSQEGGANQPQHF. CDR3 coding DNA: TGCGCCAGCAGCCAAGAGGGAGGGGCAAATCAGCCCCAGCATTTT.

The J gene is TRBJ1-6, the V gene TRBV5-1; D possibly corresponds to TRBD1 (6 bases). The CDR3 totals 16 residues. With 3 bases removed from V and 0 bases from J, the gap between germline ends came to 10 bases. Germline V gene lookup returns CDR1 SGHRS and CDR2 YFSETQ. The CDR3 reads CASSYRESSYNSPLHF. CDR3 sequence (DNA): TGCGCCAGCAGCTACAGGGAGAGCTCCTATAATTCACCCCTCCACTTT.

In DNA form, the CDR3 reads TGCGCCAGCAGCTTGGGAAGTAGCTCCTACAATGAGCAGTTCTTC. Residues: CASSLGSSSYNEQFF. The chain links TRBV5-1 to TRBJ2-1, with unresolved D. CDR1 is SGHRS, CDR2 YFSETQ, per germline. With 0 bases removed from V and 0 bases from J, the gap between germline ends came to 7 bases. The CDR3 has 15 amino acids.

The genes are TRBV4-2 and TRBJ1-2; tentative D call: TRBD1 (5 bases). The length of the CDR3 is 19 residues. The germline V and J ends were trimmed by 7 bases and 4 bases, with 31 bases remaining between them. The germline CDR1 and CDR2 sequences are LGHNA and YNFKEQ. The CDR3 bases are TGTGCCAGCACCCCCCGGAGGGTGCTAGGAGGGACCTACGGCTATGGCTACACCTTC. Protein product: CASTPRRVLGGTYGYGYTF.

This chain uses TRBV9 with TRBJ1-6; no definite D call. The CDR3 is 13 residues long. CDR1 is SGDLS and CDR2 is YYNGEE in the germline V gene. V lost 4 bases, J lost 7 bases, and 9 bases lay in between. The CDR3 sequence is CASSTSSNSPLHF. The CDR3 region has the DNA TGTGCCAGCAGCACTTCCTCGAATTCACCCCTCCACTTT.

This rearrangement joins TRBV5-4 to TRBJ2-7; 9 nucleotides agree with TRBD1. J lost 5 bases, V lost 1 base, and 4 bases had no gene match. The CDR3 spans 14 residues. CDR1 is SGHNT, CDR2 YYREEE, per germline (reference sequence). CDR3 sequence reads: CASSLFDRGDEQYF. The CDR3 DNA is TGTGCCAGCAGCTTGTTCGACAGGGGGGACGAGCAGTACTTC.

The CDR3 loop reads CASSANMGSSYNEQFF. The CDR3 nucleotides are TGTGCCAGCAGTGCTAACATGGGGAGCTCCTACAATGAGCAGTTCTTC. The chain joins TRBV2 to TRBJ2-1; TRBD2 might be the D (5 bases). Trimming stripped 4 bases from V and 0 bases from J, with 13 bases between. Germline V gene data show CDR1 as SNHLY and CDR2 as FYNNEI. This CDR3 spans 16 amino acids.

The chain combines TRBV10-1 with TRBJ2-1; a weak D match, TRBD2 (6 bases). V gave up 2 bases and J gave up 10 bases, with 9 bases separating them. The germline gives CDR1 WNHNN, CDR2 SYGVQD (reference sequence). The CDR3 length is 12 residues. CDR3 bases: TGCGCCAGCAGTGAGACGGGGGAAGAGCAGTTCTTC. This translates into CASSETGEEQFF.

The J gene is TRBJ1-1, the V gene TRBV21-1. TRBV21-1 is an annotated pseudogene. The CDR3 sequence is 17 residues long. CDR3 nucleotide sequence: TGTGCCAGCAGCAAAGGTCCGGGGAAGGGAGTATTGGATGAAGCTTTCTTT. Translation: CASSKGPGKGVLDEAFF.

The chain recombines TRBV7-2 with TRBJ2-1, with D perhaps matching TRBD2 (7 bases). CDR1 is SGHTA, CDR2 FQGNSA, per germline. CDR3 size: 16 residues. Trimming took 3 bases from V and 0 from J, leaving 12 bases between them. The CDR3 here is CASSLGGRNSYNEQFF. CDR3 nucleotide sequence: TGTGCCAGCAGCTTGGGGGGGCGGAACTCCTACAATGAGCAGTTCTTC.

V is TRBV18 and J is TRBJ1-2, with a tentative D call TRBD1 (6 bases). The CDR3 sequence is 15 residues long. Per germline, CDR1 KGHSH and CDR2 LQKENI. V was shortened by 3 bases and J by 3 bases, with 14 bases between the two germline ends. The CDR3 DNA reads TGTGCCAGCTCACCGGGGACACTGGGGGACTATGGCTACACCTTC. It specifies CASSPGTLGDYGYTF. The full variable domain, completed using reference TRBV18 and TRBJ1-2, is NAGVMQNPRHLVRRRGQEARLRCSPMKGHSHVYWYRQLPEEGLKFMVYLQKENIIDESGMPKERFSAEFPKEGPSILRIQQVVRGDSAAYFCASSPGTLGDYGYTFGSGTRLTVV.

CDR3 bases: TGTGCCAGCAGTGTCCCTTCCACCCGGACAGGAGGGTATGGCTACACCTTC. Protein product: CASSVPSTRTGGYGYTF. The J gene is TRBJ1-2, the V gene TRBV6-1, with TRBD1 matching over 7 bases. The CDR3 is 17 amino acids. The germline V gene encodes CDR1 MNHNS and CDR2 SASEGT. Trimming cost V 4 bases and J 5 bases; bases outside gene matches: 16.